A single sample is the source of the 13 T cell receptor beta chains below, sequenced in a study of monozygotic twins with inflammatory bowel disease. From the 5' RACE reads, TCRdb lists one entry per CDR3 protein and no DNA. This table holds about 330,000 distinct CDR3 sequences. Source material: blood. These receptors came from a human donor with ulcerative colitis or Crohn's disease, or a healthy co-twin of an affected twin (not recorded which).

The V and J genes are TRBV6-5 and TRBJ2-1; there is no DNA to check the TCRdb D call of TRBD2. Germline-derived CDR1 and CDR2 are MNHEY and SVGAGI. The CDR3 length is 15 residues. The CDR3: CASSYNSGIQNEQFF.

The chain joins TRBV5-4 to TRBJ2-1. Per germline, CDR1 SGHNT and CDR2 YYREEE (reference sequence). The CDR3 spans 12 residues. CDR3 in amino acids: CASSLGTDEQFF.

This sequence joins TRBV10-3 and TRBJ2-7. The CDR3 length is 11 residues. CDR1 and CDR2 (germline): ENHRY, SYGVKD. The CDR3 is CAISASYEQYF.

The J gene is TRBJ1-5, the V gene TRBV5-6; TCRdb returns TRBD1, unconfirmable since there is no DNA. CDR1 is SGHDT and CDR2 is YYEEEE in the germline V gene. The CDR3 contains 15 residues. The CDR3 region is CASSLWKHRGQPQHF.

This sequence joins TRBV7-2 and TRBJ1-5. Looked up from germline, CDR1 is SGHTA and CDR2 is FQGNSA. The CDR3 spans 13 residues. CDR3: CASSEVLNQPQHF.

The V and J genes are TRBV18 and TRBJ2-5. Germline V lookup: CDR1 KGHSH, CDR2 LQKENI. The CDR3 contains 15 residues. The CDR3 loop reads CASSFTKGNQETQYF.

This chain uses TRBV7-2 with TRBJ2-3. In germline, CDR1 is SGHTA, CDR2 FQGNSA. The CDR3 has 15 amino acids. The CDR3 reads CASSLSGPSTDTQYF.

Here the CDR3 reads CASQRRDRGSNEQFF. V is TRBV6-1 and J is TRBJ2-1; TCRdb names TRBD1, which stays unverified in the absence of DNA. Germline loops: CDR1 MNHNS, CDR2 SASEGT. This CDR3 contains 15 residues.

The chain links TRBV11-1 to TRBJ2-1; TCRdb gives TRBD2 as the D gene, but with no DNA this cannot be confirmed. The CDR3 is 14 residues long. CDR1 SGHAT and CDR2 FQDESV come from the germline V gene (reference sequence). Here the CDR3 reads CASTGPPSYNEQFF.

This chain uses TRBV20-1 with TRBJ2-7; as DNA is missing, the TRBD2 call by TCRdb cannot be tested. The CDR3 runs to 13 residues. Germline loops: CDR1 DFQATT, CDR2 SNEGSKA (reference sequence). The CDR3 is CSAPTSGRLVQYF.

The CDR3 spells CASSARHGNTEAFF. This rearrangement joins TRBV19 to TRBJ1-1. This CDR3 contains 14 residues. CDR1 and CDR2 from the germline V gene are LNHDA and SQIVND (reference sequence).

This chain's CDR3 is CASSSGTSLEIGELFF. The rearrangement links TRBV5-4 to TRBJ2-2; the TCRdb call, TRBD2, lacks DNA for checking. CDR1 SGHNT and CDR2 YYREEE come from the germline V gene (reference sequence). This CDR3 contains 16 residues.

The chain joins TRBV5-1 to TRBJ1-2; TCRdb's assignment of TRBD1 cannot be checked, as there is no DNA. The CDR3 covers 15 residues. Germline CDR1 reads SGHRS; CDR2 reads YFSETQ. The CDR3 region is CASSLEQGEFYGYTF.